This entry is about one T cell receptor beta chain. These data come from a study of blood T cell repertoires in COVID-19. In the study overall: Whether acute or convalescent, the COVID-19 samples came from the United States, Italy and Spain. T cells, B-cell-depleted T cells, or PBMCs provided the cDNA or gDNA that served as material.

Trimming cost V 3 bases and J 5 bases, with 7 bases left between them. The CDR3 runs 13 residues. Authors' data handling: Counts of nucleated cells, estimated from reference gene primer amplification, were obtained. Using immunoSEQ multiplex PCR, the repertoire was profiled, and TCRdb retains in-frame clones only, with some absent. The V and J calls and clone size come from that table; D and trimming were worked out from the DNA. The data show 250,000 or so clones, with around 84% seen just once and about 5% held by the top ten. Source material: peripheral blood. V usage is TRBV12-3 or TRBV12-4 and J usage is TRBJ2-2; TRBD2 is a possible D gene (5 bases). The TCR sequence derives from a woman in her sixties with COVID-19, enrolled during active disease. The CDR3 loop is CASSLEETGELFF. CDR3 DNA: TGTGCCAGCAGTTTGGAGGAAACCGGGGAGCTGTTTTTT.